This T cell receptor beta chain emerged from a study of T cell clonotyping in hematopoietic cell transplantation. Trimming took off 1 base at V and 4 bases at J, with 7 bases between the two ends. Germline CDR1 SGHDN, CDR2 FVKESK. This CDR3 has 13 residues. Assay used: immunoSEQ multiplex PCR; TCRdb lists only in-frame clones, some missing. Among more than 15,000 clones listed, approximately 83% were seen once. The receptor's source is a woman aged 40 to 50 in good health. Some clones in this sample may be carry-over from other donors' samples. The chain is built from TRBV14 and TRBJ1-2; D gene uncertain. Sequenced material: peripheral blood mononuclear cells. The CDR3 sequence: CASSQGLGYGYTF. CDR3 DNA: TGTGCCAGCAGCCAAGGGTTAGGCTATGGCTACACCTTC.